Listed below are T cell receptor beta chains from one sample, sequenced in a study of blood T cell repertoires in COVID-19. The protocol was immunoSEQ multiplex PCR, while the TCRdb copy is restricted to in-frame clones and leaves out a portion. The data contain 400,000 or so clones, 90% of them singletons. Sequenced sample: PBMCs or T cells enriched from blood (not recorded which). These receptors were taken from a man in his late teens or twenties who had recovered from COVID-19. The CDR3 runs from the conserved cysteine through the conserved F or W. Each record gives: V gene, D gene, clone size, J gene, CDR3 length, CDR3 protein, CDR3 DNA. The D gene is left open where the match is weak. Only part of the rows carry a size: once, few, many, or a class if the clone is expanded.

>TRBV6-5|.|.|TRBJ1-5|15
CATGIKQGINQPQHF
TGTGCCACCGGAATCAAACAGGGCATCAATCAGCCCCAGCATTTT
>TRBV3-1/TRBV3-2|.|few|TRBJ2-2|16
CASSQDPPVTTGELFF
TGTGCCAGCAGCCAAGATCCCCCAGTTACCACCGGGGAGCTGTTTTTT
>TRBV5-1|TRBD1|once|TRBJ2-1|17
CASSFVPTTGAYNEQFF
TGCGCCAGCAGCTTCGTCCCTACGACAGGGGCCTACAATGAGCAGTTCTTC
>TRBV5-5|.|.|TRBJ1-6|15
CASSFYTDLNSPLHF
TGTGCCAGCAGCTTTTACACCGATCTTAATTCACCCCTCCACTTT
>TRBV9|.|once|TRBJ1-5|11
CASKGGQPQHF
TGTGCCAGCAAAGGGGGTCAGCCCCAGCATTTT
>TRBV5-1|.|.|TRBJ2-5|15
CASAVGAGTQETQYF
TGCGCCAGCGCGGTTGGGGCGGGGACCCAAGAGACCCAGTACTTC
>TRBV28|.|.|TRBJ2-7|12
CASSFIGSEQYF
TGTGCCAGCAGTTTTATAGGGAGCGAGCAGTACTTC
>TRBV30|.|.|TRBJ2-3|15
CAWSLGAKSTDTQYF
TGTGCCTGGAGCCTAGGGGCAAAAAGCACAGATACGCAGTATTTT
>TRBV5-4|TRBD1|.|TRBJ1-1|17
CASSLGSGTGVNTEAFF
TGTGCCAGCAGCTTGGGATCGGGGACAGGGGTGAACACTGAAGCTTTCTTT
>TRBV27|TRBD2|.|TRBJ2-7|15
CASSPGRGRGYEQYF
TGTGCCAGCAGTCCCGGGAGGGGAAGAGGCTACGAGCAGTACTTC
>TRBV28|.|.|TRBJ1-1|16
CASSLLLSQGGTEAFF
TGTGCCAGCAGTTTGCTACTATCGCAGGGAGGCACTGAAGCTTTCTTT
>TRBV3-1/TRBV3-2|.|.|TRBJ1-5|14
CASSRADSNQPQHF
TGTGCCAGCAGCCGGGCAGATAGCAATCAGCCCCAGCATTTT
>TRBV7-9|TRBD1|.|TRBJ1-1|15
CASSPGRGRGAEAFF
TGTGCCAGCAGCCCAGGGAGGGGGCGGGGGGCTGAAGCTTTCTTT
>TRBV3-1/TRBV3-2|.|.|TRBJ1-6|14
CASSQTVGNSPLHF
TGTGCCAGCAGCCAGACAGTCGGAAATTCACCCCTCCACTTT
>TRBV20-1|TRBD1|.|TRBJ1-2|17
CSASLLGTDDLNYGYTF
TGCAGTGCTAGTTTACTCGGGACAGACGACCTTAACTATGGCTACACCTTC
>TRBV6-1|.|.|TRBJ1-6|16
CASSADRSLGNSPLHF
TGTGCCAGCAGTGCGGACAGATCACTTGGCAATTCACCCCTCCACTTT
>TRBV24-1|.|.|TRBJ1-1|12
CATSLQGTEAFF
TGTGCCACCAGTCTCCAGGGAACTGAAGCTTTCTTT
>TRBV10-3|TRBD1|.|TRBJ2-1|13
CAISESRDSKQFF
TGTGCCATCAGTGAGTCCCGGGACAGTAAGCAGTTCTTC
>TRBV5-5|.|.|TRBJ2-7|15
CASRLAGTGNYEQYF
TGTGCCAGCAGGTTGGCCGGCACAGGCAACTACGAGCAGTACTTC
>TRBV19|TRBD1|.|TRBJ1-2|15
CASSMGTVSTYGYTF
TGTGCCAGTAGTATGGGGACAGTTAGCACCTATGGCTACACCTTC
>TRBV25-1|.|.|TRBJ1-1|17
CASSESLLGQMNTEAFF
TGTGCCAGCAGTGAATCCTTATTAGGACAGATGAACACTGAAGCTTTCTTT
>TRBV3-1/TRBV3-2|TRBD1|.|TRBJ2-7|14
CASSQGTGDYEQYF
TGTGCCAGCAGCCAAGGGACAGGGGACTACGAGCAGTACTTC
>TRBV12-3/TRBV12-4|.|few|TRBJ1-1|13
CASSLTGNTEAFF
TGTGCCAGCAGTTTAACAGGGAACACTGAAGCTTTCTTT
>TRBV11-2|.|.|TRBJ2-1|15
CASSSSSDKNNEQFF
TGTGCCAGCAGCTCCAGTAGCGACAAGAACAATGAGCAGTTCTTC
>TRBV28|TRBD1|few|TRBJ1-6|13
CASGQGNNSPLHF
TGTGCCAGCGGACAGGGAAATAATTCACCCCTCCACTTT
>TRBV4-1|TRBD1|.|TRBJ2-3|15
CASETGQGAPDTQYF
TGCGCCAGCGAGACGGGACAGGGGGCACCAGATACGCAGTATTTT
>TRBV5-1|TRBD1|.|TRBJ1-3|15
CASRQGVSSGNTIYF
TGCGCCAGCAGGCAGGGGGTGAGCTCTGGAAACACCATATATTTT
>TRBV9|.|.|TRBJ2-1|15
CASSVGRDSYNEQFF
TGTGCCAGCAGCGTAGGGAGGGACTCCTACAATGAGCAGTTCTTC
>TRBV7-9|.|.|TRBJ2-5|13
CASSFGGPETQYF
TGTGCCAGCAGCTTTGGTGGCCCGGAGACCCAGTACTTC
>TRBV2|.|.|TRBJ1-5|16
CASSESGSRSNQPQHF
TGTGCCAGCAGTGAAAGCGGCTCACGGAGCAATCAGCCCCAGCATTTT
>TRBV4-1|.|.|TRBJ2-1|13
CASSQEGVAKQFF
TGCGCCAGCAGCCAAGAAGGAGTAGCTAAGCAGTTCTTC
>TRBV7-7|TRBD1|.|TRBJ2-2|15
CASSPDRGPTGELFF
TGTGCCAGCAGCCCGGACAGGGGTCCTACCGGGGAGCTGTTTTTT
>TRBV6-5|.|.|TRBJ1-2|11
CASGRGYGYTF
TGTGCCAGCGGCAGGGGCTATGGCTACACCTTC
>TRBV7-3|.|.|TRBJ2-2|14
CASSPRIESGELFF
TGTGCCAGCAGCCCACGCATTGAGTCCGGGGAGCTGTTTTTT
>TRBV18|.|few|TRBJ1-4|14
CASSRAGGSEKLFF
TGTGCCAGCTCGCGCGCGGGGGGTTCTGAAAAACTGTTTTTT
>TRBV2|.|.|TRBJ2-5|13
CASSGLAQETQYF
TGTGCCAGCAGTGGTTTAGCCCAAGAGACCCAGTACTTC
>TRBV7-3|TRBD1|.|TRBJ1-1|13
CASGSQGATEAFF
TGTGCCAGCGGGTCCCAGGGGGCCACTGAAGCTTTCTTT
>TRBV14|.|.|TRBJ2-7|17
CASSRGLHRLTSYEQYF
TGTGCCAGCAGCCGAGGACTACACAGGTTGACCTCGTACGAGCAGTACTTC